This T cell receptor (beta chain) originates from a study of blood T cell repertoires in COVID-19. About the study: Both acute and convalescent COVID-19 samples were obtained from the United States, Italy and Spain. Sources were T cells, B-cell-depleted T cells, or PBMCs; the material itself was cDNA or gDNA.

This clone has just one count. The CDR3 consists of 13 residues. V lost 7 bases and J lost 5; bases outside the gene matches: 2. Germline CDR1 is ENHRY and CDR2 is SYGVKD. In the original processing: By means of reference gene primer amplification, nucleated cell counts were estimated. Profiled with immunoSEQ multiplex PCR; TCRdb holds only in-frame clones, not every one. V and J calls and clone size follow that table, whereas D and trimming were derived from the DNA. The sample consists of more than 200,000 clones, about 83% of them appearing once. This clonotype was sampled from a man aged 35-49 years with active or convalescent COVID-19. V is TRBV10-3 and J is TRBJ2-1; 10 bases map to TRBD2. Source material: peripheral blood. The CDR3 spells CAINSGGDNEQFF. DNA for the CDR3: TGTGCCATCAACAGCGGGGGGGACAATGAGCAGTTCTTC.